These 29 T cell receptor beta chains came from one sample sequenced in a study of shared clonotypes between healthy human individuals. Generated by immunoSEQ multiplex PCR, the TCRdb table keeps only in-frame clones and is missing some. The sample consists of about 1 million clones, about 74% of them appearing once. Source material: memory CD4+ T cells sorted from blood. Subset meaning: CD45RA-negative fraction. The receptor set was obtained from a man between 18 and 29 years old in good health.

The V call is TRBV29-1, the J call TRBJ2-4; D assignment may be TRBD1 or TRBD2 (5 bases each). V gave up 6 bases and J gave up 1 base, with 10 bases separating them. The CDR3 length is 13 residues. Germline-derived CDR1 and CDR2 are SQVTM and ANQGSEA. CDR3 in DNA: TGCAGCGTCGGGGCCGGGGCCAAAAACATTCAGTACTTC. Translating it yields CSVGAGAKNIQYF.

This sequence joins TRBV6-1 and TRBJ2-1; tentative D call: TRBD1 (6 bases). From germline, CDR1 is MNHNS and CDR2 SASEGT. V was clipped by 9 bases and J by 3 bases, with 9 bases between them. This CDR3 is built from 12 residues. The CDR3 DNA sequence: TGTGCCAGTTGGGGGCTCTACAATGAGCAGTTCTTC. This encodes CASWGLYNEQFF.

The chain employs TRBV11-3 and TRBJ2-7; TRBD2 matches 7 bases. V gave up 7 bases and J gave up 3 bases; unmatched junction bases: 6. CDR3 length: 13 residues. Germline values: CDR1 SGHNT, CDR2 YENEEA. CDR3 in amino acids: CASTPREDYEQYF. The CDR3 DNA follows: TGTGCCAGCACCCCCCGGGAGGACTACGAGCAGTACTTC.

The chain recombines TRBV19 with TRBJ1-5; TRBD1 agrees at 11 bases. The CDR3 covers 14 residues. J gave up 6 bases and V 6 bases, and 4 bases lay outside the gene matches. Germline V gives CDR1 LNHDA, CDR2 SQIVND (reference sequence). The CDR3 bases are TGTGCCAGTAGAGGGACAGGGGGGGGTCAGCCCCAGCATTTT. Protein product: CASRGTGGGQPQHF.

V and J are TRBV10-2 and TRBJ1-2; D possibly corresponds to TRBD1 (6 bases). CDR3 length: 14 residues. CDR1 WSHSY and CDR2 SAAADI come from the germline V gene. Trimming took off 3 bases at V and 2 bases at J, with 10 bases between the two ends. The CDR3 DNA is TGCGCCAGCAGTGATGACAGGAGGAACTATGGCTACACCTTC. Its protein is CASSDDRRNYGYTF.

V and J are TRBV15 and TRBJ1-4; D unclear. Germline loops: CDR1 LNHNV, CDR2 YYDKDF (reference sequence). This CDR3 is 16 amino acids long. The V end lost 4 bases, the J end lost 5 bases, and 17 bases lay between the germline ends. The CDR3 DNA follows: TGTGCCACCAGCACCCTTAGTGGGTGGGTCAATGAAAAACTGTTTTTT. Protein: CATSTLSGWVNEKLFF.

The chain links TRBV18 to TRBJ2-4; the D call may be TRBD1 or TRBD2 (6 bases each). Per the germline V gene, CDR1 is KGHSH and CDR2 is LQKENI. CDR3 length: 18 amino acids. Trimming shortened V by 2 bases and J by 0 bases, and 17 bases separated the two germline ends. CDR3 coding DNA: TGTGCCAGCTCACCAGGGGGGCGAGGCGTACTAGCCAAAAACATTCAGTACTTC. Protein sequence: CASSPGGRGVLAKNIQYF.

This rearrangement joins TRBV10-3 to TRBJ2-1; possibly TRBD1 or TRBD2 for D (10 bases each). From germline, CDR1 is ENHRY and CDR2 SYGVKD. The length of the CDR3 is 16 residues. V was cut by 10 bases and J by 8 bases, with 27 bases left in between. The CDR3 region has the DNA TGTGCCACCGGGACAGGGGCGGCTAGCGGGAGCTATGAGCAGTTCTTC. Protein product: CATGTGAASGSYEQFF.

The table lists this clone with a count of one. The CDR3 sequence: CSARDQGQQFF. The DNA for the CDR3 is TGCAGTGCTAGAGATCAAGGGCAGCAGTTCTTC. V and J are TRBV20-1 and TRBJ2-1; D gene uncertain. CDR3 length equals 11 residues. Germline V gives CDR1 DFQATT, CDR2 SNEGSKA (reference sequence). Between the trimmed V and J ends, which lost 0 bases and 11 bases, there was a span of 8 bases.

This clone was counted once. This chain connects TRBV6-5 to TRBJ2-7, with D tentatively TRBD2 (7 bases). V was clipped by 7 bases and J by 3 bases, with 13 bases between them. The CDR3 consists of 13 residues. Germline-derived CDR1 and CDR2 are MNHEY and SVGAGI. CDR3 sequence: CASKGGIVYEQYF. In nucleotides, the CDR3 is TGTGCCAGCAAGGGGGGGATAGTCTACGAGCAGTACTTC.

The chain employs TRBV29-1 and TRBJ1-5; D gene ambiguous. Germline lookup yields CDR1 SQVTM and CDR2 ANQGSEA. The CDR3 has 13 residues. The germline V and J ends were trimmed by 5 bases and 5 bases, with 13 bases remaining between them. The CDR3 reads CSVMFSLDQPQHF. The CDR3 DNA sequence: TGCAGCGTTATGTTCTCGTTGGATCAGCCCCAGCATTTT.

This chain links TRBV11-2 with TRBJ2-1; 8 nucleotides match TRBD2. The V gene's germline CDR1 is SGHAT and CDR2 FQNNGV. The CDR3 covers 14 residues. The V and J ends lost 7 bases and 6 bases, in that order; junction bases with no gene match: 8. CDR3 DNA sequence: TGTGCCAGCACATTAGCGGGGAGGGGCAATGAGCAGTTCTTC. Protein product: CASTLAGRGNEQFF.

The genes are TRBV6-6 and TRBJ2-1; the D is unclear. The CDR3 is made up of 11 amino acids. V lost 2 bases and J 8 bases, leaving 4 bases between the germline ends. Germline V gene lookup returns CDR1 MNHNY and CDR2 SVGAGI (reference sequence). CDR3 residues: CASSYTDEQFF. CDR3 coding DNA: TGTGCCAGCAGTTACACGGATGAGCAGTTCTTC.

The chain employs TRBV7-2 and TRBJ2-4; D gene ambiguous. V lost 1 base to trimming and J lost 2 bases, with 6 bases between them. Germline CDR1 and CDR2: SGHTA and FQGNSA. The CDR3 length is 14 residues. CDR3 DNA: TGTGCCAGCAGCTTAGGGAACTCCAAAAACATTCAGTACTTC. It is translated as CASSLGNSKNIQYF.

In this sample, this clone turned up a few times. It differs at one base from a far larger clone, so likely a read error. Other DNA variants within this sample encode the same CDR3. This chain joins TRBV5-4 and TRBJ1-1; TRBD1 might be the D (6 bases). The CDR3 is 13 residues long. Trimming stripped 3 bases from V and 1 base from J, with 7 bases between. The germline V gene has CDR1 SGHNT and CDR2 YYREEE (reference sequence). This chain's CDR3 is CASSSGQNTEAFF. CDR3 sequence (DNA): TGTGCCAGCAGCTCGGGACAGAACACTGAAGCTTTCTTT.

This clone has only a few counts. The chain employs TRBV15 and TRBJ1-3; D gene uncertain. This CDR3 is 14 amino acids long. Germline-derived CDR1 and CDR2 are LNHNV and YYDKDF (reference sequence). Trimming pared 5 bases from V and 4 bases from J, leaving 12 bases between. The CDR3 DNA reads TGTGCCACCAGCTCCTCCCATCGGGGAAACACCATATATTTT. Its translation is CATSSSHRGNTIYF. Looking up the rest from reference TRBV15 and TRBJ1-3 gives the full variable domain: DAMVIQNPRYQVTQFGKPVTLSCSQTLNHNVMYWYQQKSSQAPKLLFHYYDKDFNNEADTPDNFQSRRPNTSFCFLDIRSPGLGDTAMYLCATSSSHRGNTIYFGEGSWLTVV.

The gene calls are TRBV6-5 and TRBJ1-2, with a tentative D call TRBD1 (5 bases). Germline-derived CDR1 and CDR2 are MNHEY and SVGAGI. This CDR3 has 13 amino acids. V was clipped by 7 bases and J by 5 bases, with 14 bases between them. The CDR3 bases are TGTGCCAGCACCCGGGGGATAGGGTATGGCTACACCTTC. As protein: CASTRGIGYGYTF.

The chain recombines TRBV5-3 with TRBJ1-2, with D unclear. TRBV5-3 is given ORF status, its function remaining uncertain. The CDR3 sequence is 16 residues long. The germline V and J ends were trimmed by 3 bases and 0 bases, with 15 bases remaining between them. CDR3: CARSSDGNSANYGYTF. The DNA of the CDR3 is TGTGCCAGAAGCTCTGACGGCAACTCAGCTAACTATGGCTACACCTTC.

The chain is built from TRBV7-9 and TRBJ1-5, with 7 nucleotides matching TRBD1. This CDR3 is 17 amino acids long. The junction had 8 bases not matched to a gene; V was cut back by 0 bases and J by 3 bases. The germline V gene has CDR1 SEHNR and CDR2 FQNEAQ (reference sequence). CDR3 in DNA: TGTGCCAGCAGCTTAGCAAAGGGGACAGAAAACAATCAGCCCCAGCATTTT. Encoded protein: CASSLAKGTENNQPQHF.

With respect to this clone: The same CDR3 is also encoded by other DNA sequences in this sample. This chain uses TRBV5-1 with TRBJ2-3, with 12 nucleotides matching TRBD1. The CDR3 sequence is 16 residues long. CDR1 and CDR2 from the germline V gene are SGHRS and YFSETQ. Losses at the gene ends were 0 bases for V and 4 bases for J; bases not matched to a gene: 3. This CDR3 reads CASSLEGTGGADTQYF. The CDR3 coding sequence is TGCGCCAGCAGCTTGGAGGGGACAGGGGGCGCAGATACGCAGTATTTT. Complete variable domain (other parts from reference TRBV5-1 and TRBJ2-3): KAGVTQTPRYLIKTRGQQVTLSCSPISGHRSVSWYQQTPGQGLQFLFEYFSETQRNKGNFPGRFSGRQFSNSRSEMNVSTLELGDSALYLCASSLEGTGGADTQYFGPGTRLTVL.

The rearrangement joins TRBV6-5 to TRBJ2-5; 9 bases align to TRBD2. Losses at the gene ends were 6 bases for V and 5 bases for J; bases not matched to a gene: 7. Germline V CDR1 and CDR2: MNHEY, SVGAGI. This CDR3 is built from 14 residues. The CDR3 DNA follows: TGTGCCAGCAGACGACTAGCGGAGAGGGAGACCCAGTACTTC. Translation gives CASRRLAERETQYF.

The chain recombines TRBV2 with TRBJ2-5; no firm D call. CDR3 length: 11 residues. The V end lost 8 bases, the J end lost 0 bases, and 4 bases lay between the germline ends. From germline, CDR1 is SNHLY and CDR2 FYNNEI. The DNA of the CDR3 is TGTGCCAGCGGGTACCAAGAGACCCAGTACTTC. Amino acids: CASGYQETQYF.

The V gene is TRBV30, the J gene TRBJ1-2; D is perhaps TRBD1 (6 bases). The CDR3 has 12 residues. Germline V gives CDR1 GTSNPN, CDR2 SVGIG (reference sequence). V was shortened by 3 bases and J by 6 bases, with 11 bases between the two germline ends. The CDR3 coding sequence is TGTGCCTGGAGGGACAGCCGCCATGGCTACACCTTC. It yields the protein CAWRDSRHGYTF.

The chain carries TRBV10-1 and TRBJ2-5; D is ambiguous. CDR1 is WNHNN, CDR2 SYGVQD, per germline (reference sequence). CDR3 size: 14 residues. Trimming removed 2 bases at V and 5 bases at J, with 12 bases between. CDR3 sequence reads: CASSEDVSWETQYF. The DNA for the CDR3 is TGCGCCAGCAGTGAGGACGTCTCCTGGGAGACCCAGTACTTC.

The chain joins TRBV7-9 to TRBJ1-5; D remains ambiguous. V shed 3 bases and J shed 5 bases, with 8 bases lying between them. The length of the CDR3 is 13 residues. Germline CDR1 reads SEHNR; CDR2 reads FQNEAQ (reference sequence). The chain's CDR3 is CASSFNQDQPQHF. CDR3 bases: TGTGCCAGCAGCTTCAACCAAGATCAGCCCCAGCATTTT.

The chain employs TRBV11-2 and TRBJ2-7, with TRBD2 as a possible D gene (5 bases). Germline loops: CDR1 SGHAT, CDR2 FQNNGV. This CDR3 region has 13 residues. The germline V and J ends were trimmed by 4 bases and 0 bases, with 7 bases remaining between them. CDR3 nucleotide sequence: TGTGCCAGCAGCTCGGGAAGCTCCTACGAGCAGTACTTC. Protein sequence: CASSSGSSYEQYF.

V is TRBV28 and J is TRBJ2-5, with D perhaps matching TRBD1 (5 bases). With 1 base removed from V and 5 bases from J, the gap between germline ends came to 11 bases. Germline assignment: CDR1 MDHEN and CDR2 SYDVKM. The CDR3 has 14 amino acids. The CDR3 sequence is CASSLYQGRETQYF. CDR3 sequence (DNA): TGTGCCAGCAGTTTATACCAGGGAAGGGAGACCCAGTACTTC.

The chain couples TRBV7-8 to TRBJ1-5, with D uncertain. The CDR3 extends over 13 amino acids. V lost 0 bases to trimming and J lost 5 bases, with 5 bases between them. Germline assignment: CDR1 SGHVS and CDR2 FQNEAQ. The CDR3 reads CASSLARDQPQHF. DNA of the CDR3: TGTGCCAGCAGCTTAGCCAGAGATCAGCCCCAGCATTTT.

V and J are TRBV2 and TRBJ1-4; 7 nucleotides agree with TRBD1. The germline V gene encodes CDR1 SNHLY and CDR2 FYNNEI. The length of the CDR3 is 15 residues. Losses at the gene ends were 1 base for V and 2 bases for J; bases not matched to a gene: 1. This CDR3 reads CASSEGQGTNEKLFF. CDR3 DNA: TGTGCCAGCAGTGAAGGACAGGGCACTAATGAAAAACTGTTTTTT.